One TCR beta chain is described in this entry. The antigen is undetermined. The sample comes from a study of cytomegalovirus exposure and HLA in healthy donors. Study-wide results and caveats: Rarity marked most TCR sequences, yet some public TCRs occurred in many donors. The study labeled 150 to 200 TCR beta chains cytomegalovirus-associated.

60 Vbeta and 13 Jbeta primers were used in PCR. Sequencing was performed with immunoSEQ multiplex PCR; in TCRdb, only in-frame clones are kept and a portion is missing. The table lists approximately 110,000 clones, roughly 70% of them singletons. The receptor comes from a man aged 35 to 55 in good health and CMV-seronegative. Sequenced input: PBMCs.

The CDR3 loop is CASSYGDSYGYTF. DNA for the CDR3: TGTGCCAGCAGTTACGGGGACAGCTATGGCTACACCTTC. The chain recombines TRBV6-5 with TRBJ1-2, with 7 bases aligning to TRBD1. V shed 2 bases and J 4 bases; nucleotides not matched to a gene: 1. Germline V CDR1 and CDR2: MNHEY, SVGAGI. This CDR3 contains 13 residues.